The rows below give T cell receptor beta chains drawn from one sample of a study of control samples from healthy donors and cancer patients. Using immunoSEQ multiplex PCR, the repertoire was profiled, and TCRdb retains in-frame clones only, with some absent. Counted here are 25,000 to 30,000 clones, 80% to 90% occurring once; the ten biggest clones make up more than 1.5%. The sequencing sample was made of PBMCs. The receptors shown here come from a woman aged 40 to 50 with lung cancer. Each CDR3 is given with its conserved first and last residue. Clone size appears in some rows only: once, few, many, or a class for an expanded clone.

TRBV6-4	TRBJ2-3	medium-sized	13	CASSDSTTDTQYF
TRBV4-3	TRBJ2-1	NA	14	CASSNRWDSDEQFF
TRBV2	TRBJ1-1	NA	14	CASSETAMNTEAFF
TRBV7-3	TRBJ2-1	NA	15	CASSLTSEGHNEQFF
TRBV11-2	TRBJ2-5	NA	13	CASSGTAQETQYF
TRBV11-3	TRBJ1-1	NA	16	CASSLEDKGMNTEAFF
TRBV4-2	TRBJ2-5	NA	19	CASSQEGGMIFGEEETQYF
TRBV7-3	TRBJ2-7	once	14	CASSFPGQNYEQYF
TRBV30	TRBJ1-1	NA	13	CAWGGQENTEAFF
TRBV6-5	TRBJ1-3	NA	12	CASRDSGNTIYF
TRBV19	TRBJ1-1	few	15	CASSTPGQQNTEAFF
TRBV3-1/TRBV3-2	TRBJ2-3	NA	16	CASSKPTSGGGNTQYF
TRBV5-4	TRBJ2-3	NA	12	CASSTSGDTQYF
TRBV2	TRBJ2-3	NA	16	CASSEPAGGVTDTQYF
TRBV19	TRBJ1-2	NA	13	CASTRDSNYGYTF
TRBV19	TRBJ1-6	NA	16	CASSPDEEGYNSPLHF
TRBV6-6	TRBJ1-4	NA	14	CASSYEGVGEKLFF
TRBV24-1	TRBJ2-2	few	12	CATNGDTGELFF
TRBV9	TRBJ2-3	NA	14	CASSATGSTDTQYF
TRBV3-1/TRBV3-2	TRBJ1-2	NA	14	CASSQEDREGGYTF
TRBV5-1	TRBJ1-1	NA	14	CASRTFRDNTEAFF
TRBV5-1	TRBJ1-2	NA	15	CASSLVPDSNYGYTF